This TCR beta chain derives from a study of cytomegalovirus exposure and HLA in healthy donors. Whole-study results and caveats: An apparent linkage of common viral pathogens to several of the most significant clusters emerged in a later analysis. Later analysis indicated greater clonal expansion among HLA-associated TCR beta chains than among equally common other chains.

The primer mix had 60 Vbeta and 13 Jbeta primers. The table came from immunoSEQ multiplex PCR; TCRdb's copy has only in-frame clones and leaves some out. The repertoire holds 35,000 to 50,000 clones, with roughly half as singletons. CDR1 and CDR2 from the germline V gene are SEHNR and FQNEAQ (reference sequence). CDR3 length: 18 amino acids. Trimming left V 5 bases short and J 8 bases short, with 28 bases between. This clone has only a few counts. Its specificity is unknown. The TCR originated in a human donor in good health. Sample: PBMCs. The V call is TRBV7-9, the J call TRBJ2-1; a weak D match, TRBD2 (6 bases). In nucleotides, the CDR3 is TGTGCCAGCAGCCGCTCCCTTGGCGGAGGGTCGGCCGCGGATGAGCAGTTCTTC. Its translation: CASSRSLGGGSAADEQFF.